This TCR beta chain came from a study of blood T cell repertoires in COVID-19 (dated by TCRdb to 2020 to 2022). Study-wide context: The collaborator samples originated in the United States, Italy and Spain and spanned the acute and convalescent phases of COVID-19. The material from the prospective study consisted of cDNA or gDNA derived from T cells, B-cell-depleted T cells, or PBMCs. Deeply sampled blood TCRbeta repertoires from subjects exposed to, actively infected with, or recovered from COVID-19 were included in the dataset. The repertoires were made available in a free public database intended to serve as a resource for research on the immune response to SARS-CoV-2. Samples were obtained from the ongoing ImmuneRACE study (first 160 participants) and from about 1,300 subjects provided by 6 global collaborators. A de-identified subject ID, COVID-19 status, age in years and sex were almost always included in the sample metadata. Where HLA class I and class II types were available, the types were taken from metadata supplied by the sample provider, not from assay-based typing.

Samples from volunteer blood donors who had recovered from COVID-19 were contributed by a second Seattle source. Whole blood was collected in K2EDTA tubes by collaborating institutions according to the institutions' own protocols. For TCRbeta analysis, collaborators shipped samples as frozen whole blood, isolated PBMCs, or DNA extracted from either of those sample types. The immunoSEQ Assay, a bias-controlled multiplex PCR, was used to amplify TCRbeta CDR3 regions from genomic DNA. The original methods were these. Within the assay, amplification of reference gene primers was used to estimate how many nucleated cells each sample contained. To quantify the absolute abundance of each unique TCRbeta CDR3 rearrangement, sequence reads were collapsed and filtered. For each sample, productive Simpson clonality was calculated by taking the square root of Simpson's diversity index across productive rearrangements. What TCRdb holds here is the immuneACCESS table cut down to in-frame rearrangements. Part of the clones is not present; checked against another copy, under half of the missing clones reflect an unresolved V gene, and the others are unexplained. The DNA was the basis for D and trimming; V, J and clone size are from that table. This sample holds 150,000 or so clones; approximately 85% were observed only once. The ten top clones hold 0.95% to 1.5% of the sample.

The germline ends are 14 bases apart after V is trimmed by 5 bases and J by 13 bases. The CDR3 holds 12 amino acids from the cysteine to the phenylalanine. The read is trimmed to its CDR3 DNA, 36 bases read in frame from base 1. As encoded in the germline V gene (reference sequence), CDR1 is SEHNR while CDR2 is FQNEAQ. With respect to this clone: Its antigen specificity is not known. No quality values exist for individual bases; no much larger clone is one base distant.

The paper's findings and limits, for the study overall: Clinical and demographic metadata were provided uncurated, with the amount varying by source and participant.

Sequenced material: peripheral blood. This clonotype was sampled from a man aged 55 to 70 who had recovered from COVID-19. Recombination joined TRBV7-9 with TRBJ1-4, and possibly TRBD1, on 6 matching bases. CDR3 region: CASSPPRGGLFF. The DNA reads TGTGCCAGCAGCCCGCCTAGGGGGGGACTGTTTTTT. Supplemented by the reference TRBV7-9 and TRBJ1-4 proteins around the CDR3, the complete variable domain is DTGVSQNPRHKITKRGQNVTFRCDPISEHNRLYWYRQTLGQGPEFLTYFQNEAQLEKSRLLSDRFSAERPKGSFSTLEIQRTEQGDSAMYLCASSPPRGGLFFGSGTQLSVL.